Presented here are 11 T cell receptor beta chains from one specimen sequenced in a study of human T cells and chemical hapten exposure. TCRdb processed the RACE reads anew with MiXCR; each CDR3 protein has one entry. The sample has 11,000 to 15,000 distinct CDR3 sequences, roughly 15% seen once. As for time point: patch test 1, 2 weeks after DPC sensitization. Treatment described: therapeutic diphenylcyclopropenone sensitization with weekly scalp DPC. Here the sequenced sample was whole blood, taken in connection with sensitization to the hapten diphenylcyclopropenone (DPC). The source of these receptors is a woman aged 25 to 39 with alopecia areata. Some clones in this sample may be carry-over from other donors' samples.

This clonotype was seen many times. This chain connects TRBV12-2 to TRBJ1-1. TRBV12-2 is recorded as a pseudogene. The CDR3 runs 9 residues. The DNA of the CDR3 is TGTGCAAGTCGCGTTAGCCTGAGCTTT. Its protein product is CASRVSLSF.

By proportion, this clonotype is medium-sized. The gene calls are TRBV27 and TRBJ1-1; D remains ambiguous. CDR3 length: 13 amino acids. Germline V gene data show CDR1 as MNHEY and CDR2 as SMNVEV (reference sequence). Trimming cost V 1 base and J 1 base, with 4 bases left between them. The CDR3 sequence: CASSLYGNTEAFF. DNA for the CDR3: TGTGCCAGCAGTTTATATGGGAACACTGAAGCTTTCTTT.

This chain connects TRBV5-1 to TRBJ1-2; TRBD1 matches at 7 bases. The V gene end was trimmed by 4 bases and the J gene end by 0 bases; junction bases not matched to a gene: 9. CDR3 length: 16 residues. Looked up from germline, CDR1 is SGHRS and CDR2 is YFSETQ. The CDR3 spells CASSGTGASSNYGYTF. The CDR3 DNA reads TGCGCCAGCAGCGGAACAGGGGCCTCCTCTAACTATGGCTACACCTTC.

Relative to its sample, this clonotype is medium-sized. The chain combines TRBV10-2 with TRBJ2-7, with 8 positions matching TRBD2. This CDR3 has 13 amino acids. Losses at the gene ends were 8 bases for V and 1 base for J; bases not matched to a gene: 4. Germline values: CDR1 WSHSY, CDR2 SAAADI. The CDR3 DNA follows: TGCGCCAGCGAAGCGGGGGTTTCCTACGAGCAGTACTTC. This encodes CASEAGVSYEQYF.

By frequency in the sample, this clonotype is medium-sized. The chain carries TRBV18 and TRBJ1-1, with D uncertain. The length of the CDR3 is 13 residues. Germline V gene sequence: CDR1 KGHSH, CDR2 LQKENI. Trimming removed 3 bases from V and 2 bases from J, with 7 bases in between. CDR3 DNA: TGTGCCAGCTCACCGAGGACCAACACTGAAGCTTTCTTT. It encodes CASSPRTNTEAFF.

In this sample, this clonotype turned up many times. The chain uses TRBV7-2 and TRBJ2-3; D gene ambiguous. This CDR3 comprises 12 residues. Between the trimmed V and J ends, which lost 2 bases and 6 bases, there was a span of 6 bases. CDR1 is SGHTA, CDR2 FQGNSA, per germline. CDR3 sequence reads: CASSLIGDTQYF. The CDR3 bases are TGTGCCAGCAGCTTAATAGGGGATACGCAGTATTTT.

This chain joins TRBV6-6 and TRBJ1-2; maybe TRBD1 (6 bases). Between the trimmed V and J ends, which lost 5 bases and 13 bases, there was a span of 26 bases. CDR3 length: 15 residues. Germline CDR1 is MNHNY and CDR2 is SVGAGI (reference sequence). The CDR3 DNA sequence: TGTGCCAGCAGTCCAGCCAGATACAGGGAGCTTACCCCCACCTTC. Protein: CASSPARYRELTPTF.

The table lists this clonotype with many counts. The J gene is TRBJ2-1, the V gene TRBV3-1; TRBD2 aligns across 9 bases. V dropped 1 base and J dropped 2; count of bases not matched to a gene: 9. Germline CDR1 is LGHDT and CDR2 is YNNKEL (reference sequence). The CDR3 totals 18 residues. Here the CDR3 DNA reads TGTGCCAGCAGCCAAGCGCCCGGACTAGCGCGCACCTACAATGAGCAGTTCTTC. This gives the protein CASSQAPGLARTYNEQFF.

This clonotype came up many times. The chain joins TRBV3-1 to TRBJ1-2; possible D gene TRBD1, 5 bases. V was shortened by 1 base and J by 4 bases, with 7 bases between the two germline ends. The CDR3 has 13 residues. Germline V lookup: CDR1 LGHDT, CDR2 YNNKEL (reference sequence). In nucleotides, the CDR3 is TGTGCCAGCAGCCAAGCAAGGGGCTATGGCTACACCTTC. This translates into CASSQARGYGYTF. Supplemented by reference TRBV3-1 and TRBJ1-2, the full variable domain reads DTAVSQTPKYLVTQMGNDKSIKCEQNLGHDTMYWYKQDSKKFLKIMFSYNNKELIINETVPNRFSPKSPDKAHLNLHINSLELGDSAVYFCASSQARGYGYTFGSGTRLTVV.

This clonotype is medium-sized in the sample. The rearrangement links TRBV28 to TRBJ1-5; TRBD1 matches 12 bases. From germline, CDR1 is MDHEN and CDR2 SYDVKM. The CDR3 consists of 19 residues. After removal of 8 bases from V and 3 bases from J, the junction contained 17 bases not matched to a gene. CDR3 protein: CASAYPGTSGQGANQPQHF. As DNA, the CDR3 is TGTGCCAGCGCCTACCCGGGTACCTCGGGACAGGGGGCCAATCAGCCCCAGCATTTT.

This clonotype was picked up a small number of times. The chain links TRBV7-9 to TRBJ2-3; either TRBD1 or TRBD2 may supply D (5 bases each). Germline V gene sequence: CDR1 SEHNR, CDR2 FQNEAQ (reference sequence). V lost 4 bases, J lost 5 bases, and 16 bases lay in between. This CDR3 region has 15 residues. The CDR3 DNA is TGTGCCAGCAGCTACGGGACGAGCTGGTTAGATACGCAGTATTTT. As protein: CASSYGTSWLDTQYF.